This paragraph reports one T cell receptor (beta chain). This CDR3 is built from 13 residues. V gave up 5 bases and J gave up 4 bases; unmatched junction bases: 2. The germline CDR1 and CDR2 sequences are SGHTA and FQGNSA. The data are from a study of OX40 agonist ivuxolimab in advanced cancers. Sequencing used immunoSEQ multiplex PCR; TCRdb keeps in-frame clones, though not all of them. The sample lists about 69,000 clones; around four fifths were seen once. The input for sequencing was CD4+ or CD8+ T cells sorted from blood, taken in a trial of the OX40 agonist ivuxolimab. The chain couples TRBV7-2 to TRBJ2-7; 10 nucleotides match TRBD1. The source of this sequence is an adult with an advanced solid tumor such as melanoma, head and neck, liver or kidney cancer. The CDR3 here is CASSVDRGYEQYF. CDR3 in DNA: TGTGCCAGCAGCGTGGACAGGGGGTACGAGCAGTACTTC.